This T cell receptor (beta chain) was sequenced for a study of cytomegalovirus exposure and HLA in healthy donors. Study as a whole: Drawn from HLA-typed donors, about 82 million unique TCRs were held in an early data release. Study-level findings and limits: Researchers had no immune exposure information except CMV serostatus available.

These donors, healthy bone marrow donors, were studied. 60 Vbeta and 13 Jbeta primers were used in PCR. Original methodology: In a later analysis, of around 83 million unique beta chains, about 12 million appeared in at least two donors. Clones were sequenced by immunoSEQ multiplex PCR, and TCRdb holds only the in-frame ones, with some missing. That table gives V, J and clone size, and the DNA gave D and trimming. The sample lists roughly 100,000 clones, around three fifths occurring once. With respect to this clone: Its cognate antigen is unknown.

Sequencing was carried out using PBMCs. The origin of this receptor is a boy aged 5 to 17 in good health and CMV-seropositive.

CDR3 sequence (DNA): TGTGCCAGCAGCCCCAGAGGAGGGGGCCGGTACGAGCAGTACTTC. It is translated as CASSPRGGGRYEQYF. The rearrangement uses TRBV7-2 and TRBJ2-7, with D possibly being TRBD1 (7 bases). Trimming removed 5 bases from V and 4 bases from J, with 18 bases in between. Germline V lookup: CDR1 SGHTA, CDR2 FQGNSA. CDR3 length equals 15 residues.